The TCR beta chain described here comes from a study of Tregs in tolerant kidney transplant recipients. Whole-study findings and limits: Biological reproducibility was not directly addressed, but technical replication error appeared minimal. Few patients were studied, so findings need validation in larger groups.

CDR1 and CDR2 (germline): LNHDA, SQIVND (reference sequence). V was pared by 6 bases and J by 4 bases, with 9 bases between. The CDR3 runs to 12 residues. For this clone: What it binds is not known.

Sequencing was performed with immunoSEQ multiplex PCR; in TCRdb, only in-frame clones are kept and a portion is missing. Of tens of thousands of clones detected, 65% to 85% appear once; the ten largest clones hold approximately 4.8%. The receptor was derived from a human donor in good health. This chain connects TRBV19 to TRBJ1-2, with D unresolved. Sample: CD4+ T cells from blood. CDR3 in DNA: TGTGCCAGTAGAGAACTAGGCTATGGCTACACCTTC. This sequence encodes CASRELGYGYTF.